This TCR beta chain was identified in a study of cytomegalovirus exposure and HLA in healthy donors. Whole-study results and caveats: Testing in vitro showed a few CMV-associated chains specific for CMV antigens. According to the study, roughly 160 TCR beta chains were cytomegalovirus-associated.

Details on this clone: Its cognate antigen is unknown.

PCR used 60 Vbeta primers and 13 Jbeta primers. The protocol was immunoSEQ multiplex PCR, while the TCRdb copy is restricted to in-frame clones and leaves out a portion. The sample lists around 190,000 clones, 60% to 80% occurring once. This CDR3 has 15 amino acids. Germline values: CDR1 SGHTA, CDR2 FQGNSA. V was clipped by 5 bases and J by 0 bases; unmatched bases: 1. J is TRBJ2-3 and V is TRBV7-2; 11 nucleotides align to TRBD2. The sequenced sample consisted of PBMCs. This TCR derives from a woman aged 30 to 39 in good health and CMV-seropositive. The CDR3 reads CASSRTSGSTDTQYF. CDR3 nucleotide sequence: TGTGCCAGCAGCAGGACTAGCGGGAGCACAGATACGCAGTATTTT.